Sequencing of this T cell receptor beta chain was carried out in a study of shared clonotypes between healthy human individuals. The table came from immunoSEQ multiplex PCR; TCRdb's copy has only in-frame clones and leaves some out. Of 550,000 to 850,000 clones listed, 55% to 75% are singletons. From germline, CDR1 is MNHEY and CDR2 SMNVEV (reference sequence). Trimming took off 4 bases at V and 7 bases at J, with 4 bases between the two ends. There are 11 residues in the CDR3. The split of CD4+ cells yielded CD45RA+ naive and CD45RA-negative memory subsets. The gene calls are TRBV27 and TRBJ2-2; D not certain. This sequence was found in a woman younger than 45 in good health. Sequenced material: memory CD4+ T cells sorted from blood. The subset is: CD45RA-negative fraction. The CDR3 region is CASSSYGELFF. The DNA of the CDR3 is TGTGCCAGCAGTTCGTACGGGGAGCTGTTTTTT.